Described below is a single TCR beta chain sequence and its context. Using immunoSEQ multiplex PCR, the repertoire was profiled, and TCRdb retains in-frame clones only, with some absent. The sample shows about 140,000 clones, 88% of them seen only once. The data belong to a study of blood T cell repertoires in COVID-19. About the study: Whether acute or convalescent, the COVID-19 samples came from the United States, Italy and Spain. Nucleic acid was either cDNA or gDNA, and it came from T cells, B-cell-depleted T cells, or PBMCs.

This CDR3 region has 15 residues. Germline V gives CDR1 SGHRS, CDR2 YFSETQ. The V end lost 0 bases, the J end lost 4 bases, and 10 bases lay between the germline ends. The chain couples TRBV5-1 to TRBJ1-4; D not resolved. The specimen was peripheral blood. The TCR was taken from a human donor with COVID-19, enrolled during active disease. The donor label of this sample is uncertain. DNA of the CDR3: TGCGCCAGCAGCTTGGCGGCGGGAAATAATGAAAAACTGTTTTTT. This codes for CASSLAAGNNEKLFF.